This is a list of T cell receptor beta chains from one sample in a study of OX40 agonist ivuxolimab in advanced cancers. Sequencing used immunoSEQ multiplex PCR; TCRdb keeps in-frame clones, though not all of them. The table includes approximately 74,000 clones, approximately 90% detected once. The specimen comprised CD4+ or CD8+ T cells sorted from blood, sampled in a trial of the OX40 agonist ivuxolimab. The receptors here all came from an adult with an advanced solid tumor such as melanoma, head and neck, liver or kidney cancer. Each CDR3 is given without its conserved first and last residue.

V gene: TRBV7-9
CDR3 protein: ASSPLGDEQF

V gene: TRBV19
CDR3 protein: ASSIRREGRGDTQY

V gene: TRBV10-1
CDR3 protein: ASSLAGTDTQY

V gene: TRBV6-6
CDR3 protein: ASSHYGLAGGSQQY

V gene: TRBV7-2
CDR3 protein: ASSPKVRGTNNEQF

V gene: TRBV5-1
CDR3 protein: ASSLAVGKAF

V gene: TRBV2
CDR3 protein: ASRARGGTNTEAF

V gene: TRBV2
CDR3 protein: ASSDGQSSNQPQH

V gene: TRBV19
CDR3 protein: ASNTDRSNQPQH

V gene: TRBV11-2
CDR3 protein: ASRLAYKGVGKNEQF

V gene: TRBV11-3
CDR3 protein: ASSAGTSGSTPGELF

V gene: TRBV5-6
CDR3 protein: ASSRTGTGVLGYT

V gene: TRBV7-8
CDR3 protein: ASSLESTGELF

V gene: TRBV25-1
CDR3 protein: ASSPPGPNNSPLH

V gene: TRBV7-9
CDR3 protein: ASSLGGTTNEKLF

V gene: TRBV28
CDR3 protein: ASSLGDRVAGYT

V gene: TRBV28
CDR3 protein: ASSPAHTSTDTQY

V gene: TRBV7-9
CDR3 protein: ASSLIAGMETQY

V gene: TRBV11-2
CDR3 protein: ASSLDLGDSDYEQY

V gene: TRBV10-3
CDR3 protein: AIGYRVTSTDTQY

V gene: TRBV5-1
CDR3 protein: ASSLGGQSNQPQH

V gene: TRBV5-1
CDR3 protein: ASSLSGSSYNEQF

V gene: TRBV7-8
CDR3 protein: ASRVDRANTGELF

V gene: TRBV2
CDR3 protein: ASSDSSGYTDTQY

V gene: TRBV28
CDR3 protein: ASSWTGPQPQH

V gene: TRBV15
CDR3 protein: ATSRDVGQGAGGYT

V gene: TRBV7-9
CDR3 protein: ASSFGGNYGYT

V gene: TRBV7-2
CDR3 protein: ASRSRGAGNTIY

V gene: TRBV5-1
CDR3 protein: ASSSGRGLMNTEAF

V gene: TRBV7-8
CDR3 protein: ASSLGQASEQF

V gene: TRBV5-1
CDR3 protein: ASGDRSNYGYT

V gene: TRBV28
CDR3 protein: ASSSGNTIY